This record covers a single T cell receptor beta chain. Its specificity is unknown. Different DNA sequences within this sample yield the same CDR3. The CDR3 covers 13 residues. Germline values: CDR1 SGHDN, CDR2 FVKESK. Trimming shortened V by 3 bases and J by 2 bases, and 7 bases separated the two germline ends. This specimen comes from a study of shared clonotypes between healthy human individuals. Study-level results: The authors expected sequencing depth to affect clonotype sharing among donors.

This table comes from immunoSEQ multiplex PCR, and its TCRdb copy is limited to in-frame clones, with some not included. The sample lists about 1 million clones; under 80% were seen once. The sequenced sample was memory CD4+ T cells sorted from blood. Subset in this sample: CD45RA-negative fraction. This clonotype originated in a young man in good health. The chain carries TRBV14 and TRBJ1-2; D is ambiguous. The CDR3: CASSQGQNYGYTF. The CDR3 region has the DNA TGTGCCAGCAGCCAGGGTCAGAACTATGGCTACACCTTC.